Listed here are 27 T cell receptor beta chains from one sample, sequenced in a study of cytomegalovirus exposure and HLA in healthy donors. The table came from immunoSEQ multiplex PCR; TCRdb's copy has only in-frame clones and leaves some out. Here the sample spans under 300,000 clones, about 86% being singletons. The sequenced sample was PBMCs. These receptors were taken from a woman aged 18-29 years in good health and CMV-seronegative.

This clone was observed a handful of times. This rearrangement joins TRBV6-5 to TRBJ2-7, with D perhaps TRBD2 (7 bases). Trimming took off 6 bases at V and 0 bases at J, with 15 bases between the two ends. This CDR3 is built from 15 residues. Germline V gene sequence: CDR1 MNHEY, CDR2 SVGAGI. The DNA for the CDR3 is TGTGCCAGCAGGCGGGGAGGGGGGGCCTCCTACGAGCAGTACTTC. It codes for CASRRGGGASYEQYF.

This clone was seen once. The chain carries TRBV27 and TRBJ2-7; possibly TRBD2 for D (7 bases). V was clipped by 5 bases and J by 0 bases, with 17 bases between them. This CDR3 comprises 16 residues. Per germline, CDR1 MNHEY and CDR2 SMNVEV (reference sequence). This chain's CDR3 is CASSRGGYRSSYEQYF. The CDR3 bases are TGTGCCAGCAGTAGGGGGGGTTACCGGAGCTCCTACGAGCAGTACTTC.

CDR3 protein: CASSLRAGSTDTQYF. The DNA for the CDR3 is TGCGCCAGCAGCTTGAGAGCGGGGAGCACAGATACGCAGTATTTT. The V gene is TRBV5-1, the J gene TRBJ2-3, with 7 bases lining up with TRBD2. The CDR3 spans 15 residues. The trim removed 1 base at V and 0 bases at J, leaving 2 bases unmatched. From germline, CDR1 is SGHRS and CDR2 YFSETQ.

The chain employs TRBV5-1 and TRBJ1-4; D not resolved. Germline-derived CDR1 and CDR2 are SGHRS and YFSETQ. The V and J ends lost 0 bases and 6 bases respectively, with 12 bases between them. The CDR3 is 15 amino acids. The CDR3 sequence is CASSLAPGRDEKLFF. The CDR3, as DNA: TGCGCCAGCAGCTTGGCCCCCGGGAGGGATGAAAAACTGTTTTTT.

The chain carries TRBV18 and TRBJ2-1, with 7 bases lining up with TRBD1. Germline loops: CDR1 KGHSH, CDR2 LQKENI. The CDR3 sequence is 14 residues long. V shed 1 base and J 6 bases; nucleotides not matched to a gene: 3. The CDR3 loop is CASSPRGDSNEQFF. CDR3 bases: TGTGCCAGCTCACCACGAGGGGACAGCAATGAGCAGTTCTTC.

The chain employs TRBV19 and TRBJ2-1; TRBD2 aligns across 8 bases. The CDR3 is 15 amino acids. CDR1 is LNHDA and CDR2 is SQIVND in the germline V gene (reference sequence). The J segment lost 2 bases and the V segment lost 7 bases, leaving 7 bases of the junction unmatched. The CDR3 DNA is TGTGCCAGTATTAATAGCGGGACCGCCTACAATGAGCAGTTCTTC. Its protein is CASINSGTAYNEQFF. Full variable domain (missing parts from reference TRBV19 and TRBJ2-1): DGGITQSPKYLFRKEGQNVTLSCEQNLNHDAMYWYRQDPGQGLRLIYYSQIVNDFQKGDIAEGYSVSREKKESFPLTVTSAQKNPTAFYLCASINSGTAYNEQFFGPGTRLTVL.

The chain combines TRBV5-1 with TRBJ2-7; 9 bases are shared with TRBD1. V was clipped by 6 bases and J by 1 base; unmatched bases: 8. The CDR3 contains 15 residues. Germline V gene sequence: CDR1 SGHRS, CDR2 YFSETQ. CDR3 DNA sequence: TGCGCCAGCACACCCCGACAGGGGGTATCCTACGAGCAGTACTTC. Amino acids: CASTPRQGVSYEQYF. Variable domain in full (rest from reference TRBV5-1 and TRBJ2-7): KAGVTQTPRYLIKTRGQQVTLSCSPISGHRSVSWYQQTPGQGLQFLFEYFSETQRNKGNFPGRFSGRQFSNSRSEMNVSTLELGDSALYLCASTPRQGVSYEQYFGPGTRLTVT.

The chain has TRBV10-3 and TRBJ2-5; possibly TRBD1 for D (6 bases). Trimming pared 3 bases from V and 1 base from J, leaving 9 bases between. Germline lookup yields CDR1 ENHRY and CDR2 SYGVKD. The CDR3 length is 14 residues. CDR3 bases: TGTGCCATCAGTGACAGGGGAACCCAAGAGACCCAGTACTTC. Protein product: CAISDRGTQETQYF.

V usage is TRBV7-9 and J usage is TRBJ2-1; no clear D gene. Trimming cost V 5 bases and J 0 bases, with 8 bases left between them. CDR1 is SEHNR, CDR2 FQNEAQ, per germline (reference sequence). This CDR3 contains 14 residues. CDR3 sequence (DNA): TGTGCCAGCAGCGCCGGTCTCTCCTACAATGAGCAGTTCTTC. Its protein product is CASSAGLSYNEQFF.

The chain links TRBV13 to TRBJ2-3, with 13 bases aligning to TRBD2. Looked up from germline, CDR1 is PRHDT and CDR2 is FYEKMQ (reference sequence). This CDR3 spans 16 amino acids. After removal of 4 bases from V and 2 bases from J, the junction contained 3 bases not matched to a gene. The CDR3 DNA reads TGTGCCAGCAGCTCAGGACTAGCGGGGGTCACAGATACGCAGTATTTT. Translating gives CASSSGLAGVTDTQYF.

V is TRBV25-1 and J is TRBJ2-1, with TRBD2 as a possible D gene (6 bases). The CDR3 is made up of 17 amino acids. The germline V gene encodes CDR1 MGHDK and CDR2 SYGVNS. V lost 4 bases and J 6 bases, leaving 22 bases between the germline ends. Here the CDR3 reads CASSVGQDPGVGNEQFF. CDR3 DNA: TGTGCCAGCAGTGTGGGGCAAGATCCGGGAGTAGGCAATGAGCAGTTCTTC.

The chain couples TRBV5-1 to TRBJ1-1, with a tentative D call TRBD1 (6 bases). CDR3 length: 15 amino acids. CDR1 and CDR2 (germline): SGHRS, YFSETQ. Trimming removed 4 bases from V and 1 base from J, with 14 bases in between. The CDR3 region has the DNA TGCGCCAGCAGCCCACAGGGTTGGGGGAACACTGAAGCTTTCTTT. This translates into CASSPQGWGNTEAFF.

This clone was recorded a few times. The chain joins TRBV30 to TRBJ1-5; 9 positions match TRBD1. V was clipped by 7 bases and J by 2 bases; unmatched bases: 6. The germline V gene has CDR1 GTSNPN and CDR2 SVGIG (reference sequence). The CDR3 has 14 residues. CDR3 DNA: TGTGCCTCGGACAGGGGCGGCGGCAATCAGCCCCAGCATTTT. Translation gives CASDRGGGNQPQHF.

This chain joins TRBV5-1 and TRBJ1-4; D not resolved. This CDR3 contains 12 residues. CDR1 and CDR2 from the germline V gene are SGHRS and YFSETQ. Trimming left V 7 bases short and J 6 bases short, with 10 bases between. The CDR3 spells CASAGGDEKLFF. As DNA, the CDR3 is TGCGCCAGCGCGGGTGGAGATGAAAAACTGTTTTTT.

In DNA form, the CDR3 reads TGTGCCAGCAGCCTTGCCCGGTACTCCTACGAGCAGTACTTC. This sequence encodes CASSLARYSYEQYF. The chain joins TRBV27 to TRBJ2-7, with unresolved D. Germline CDR1 reads MNHEY; CDR2 reads SMNVEV (reference sequence). The length of the CDR3 is 14 residues. The V gene lost 6 bases and the J gene lost 0 bases, with 12 bases spanning the gap.

The chain has TRBV5-1 and TRBJ1-2; D gene unclear. The CDR3 covers 15 residues. The germline CDR1 and CDR2 sequences are SGHRS and YFSETQ. The ends were cut back, 3 bases at V and 0 bases at J, with 12 bases in the middle. CDR3 coding DNA: TGCGCCAGCAGCTGGCGGGGAGTAGCTAACTATGGCTACACCTTC. Its translation: CASSWRGVANYGYTF.

V and J are TRBV29-1 and TRBJ1-2; 7 nucleotides align to TRBD1. Germline CDR1 is SQVTM and CDR2 is ANQGSEA. The CDR3 is made up of 11 amino acids. J gave up 7 bases and V 5 bases, and 4 bases lay outside the gene matches. This CDR3 is CSVKGDSGYTF. CDR3 coding DNA: TGCAGCGTTAAAGGGGACAGTGGCTACACCTTC.

The chain carries TRBV5-1 and TRBJ2-7; TRBD2 matches 11 bases. With 6 bases clipped from V and 1 base from J, the junction kept 6 bases outside the gene matches. Germline-derived CDR1 and CDR2 are SGHRS and YFSETQ. This CDR3 contains 15 residues. The CDR3 sequence: CASKRLAGPSYEQYF. DNA for the CDR3: TGCGCCAGCAAGAGACTAGCGGGGCCTTCCTACGAGCAGTACTTC.

The DNA for the CDR3 is TGTGCCAGCAGGCCGACAGGGGTCGGGCAGCCCCAGCATTTT. This encodes CASRPTGVGQPQHF. The chain has TRBV6-6 and TRBJ1-5, with 8 bases fitting TRBD1. Per germline, CDR1 MNHNY and CDR2 SVGAGI (reference sequence). The CDR3 has 14 residues. The V segment lost 6 bases and the J segment 7 bases; nucleotides outside the gene matches: 8.

The chain combines TRBV30 with TRBJ2-7; D gene ambiguous. The CDR3 has 12 residues. Trimming pared 1 base from V and 0 bases from J, leaving 4 bases between. Looked up from germline, CDR1 is GTSNPN and CDR2 is SVGIG (reference sequence). CDR3 nucleotides: TGTGCCTGGAGTGACACCTCCTACGAGCAGTACTTC. Its protein is CAWSDTSYEQYF.

In its sample, this clone was seen a few times. The chain combines TRBV6-1 with TRBJ1-2; no firm D call. This CDR3 is built from 11 residues. V lost 8 bases and J lost 3, with 7 bases in between. Germline V CDR1 and CDR2: MNHNS, SASEGT. In nucleotides, the CDR3 is TGTGCCAGCGCGGGGTACTATGGCTACACCTTC. Protein: CASAGYYGYTF.

This chain joins TRBV9 and TRBJ2-7; 9 bases map to TRBD2. V lost 0 bases, J lost 3 bases, and 4 bases stayed unmatched. The CDR3 contains 15 residues. In germline, CDR1 is SGDLS, CDR2 YYNGEE. CDR3 loop: CASSVGLAGLYEQYF. The CDR3 nucleotides are TGTGCCAGCAGCGTAGGTCTAGCGGGGCTCTACGAGCAGTACTTC. Combining the CDR3 with reference TRBV9 and TRBJ2-7 gives the whole variable domain DSGVTQTPKHLITATGQRVTLRCSPRSGDLSVYWYQQSLDQGLQFLIQYYNGEERAKGNILERFSAQQFPDLHSELNLSSLELGDSALYFCASSVGLAGLYEQYFGPGTRLTVT.

This clone was observed once. This CDR3 is also generated by other DNA sequences in the sample. This chain joins TRBV5-1 and TRBJ2-3, with TRBD1 as a possible D gene (5 bases). V was shortened by 0 bases and J by 0 bases, with 8 bases between the two germline ends. The CDR3 length is 15 residues. Looked up from germline, CDR1 is SGHRS and CDR2 is YFSETQ. CDR3 sequence reads: CASSLGTLSTDTQYF. For the CDR3, the DNA is TGCGCCAGCAGCTTGGGGACACTTAGCACAGATACGCAGTATTTT. Variable domain in full (rest from reference TRBV5-1 and TRBJ2-3): KAGVTQTPRYLIKTRGQQVTLSCSPISGHRSVSWYQQTPGQGLQFLFEYFSETQRNKGNFPGRFSGRQFSNSRSEMNVSTLELGDSALYLCASSLGTLSTDTQYFGPGTRLTVL.

J is TRBJ2-7 and V is TRBV10-3; TRBD2 matches at 11 bases. CDR3 length: 16 residues. The V and J ends lost 2 bases and 4 bases, in that order; junction bases with no gene match: 7. Germline V gives CDR1 ENHRY, CDR2 SYGVKD. The CDR3 loop reads CAISEPKGLAGYEQYF. CDR3 nucleotides: TGTGCCATCAGTGAGCCTAAAGGACTAGCGGGTTACGAGCAGTACTTC.

A few counts support this clone. The J gene is TRBJ2-1, the V gene TRBV6-4; possible D gene TRBD2, 6 bases. Germline V gene data show CDR1 as MRHNA and CDR2 as SNTAGT. V gave up 3 bases and J gave up 6 bases, with 15 bases separating them. There are 15 residues in the CDR3. The CDR3 sequence: CASSDGDSRGNEQFF. In DNA, the CDR3 is TGTGCCAGCAGTGATGGGGACTCGCGAGGCAATGAGCAGTTCTTC.

This chain links TRBV1 with TRBJ2-7; the D call TRBD2 from the table was never checked on the DNA. TRBV1 is noted as a pseudogene. The CDR3 consists of 17 residues. This CDR3 reads CTSSQDLAGRTSYEQYF. In DNA form, the CDR3 reads TGCACCAGCAGCCAAGATCTAGCCGGACGGACCTCCTACGAGCAGTACTTC.

The chain combines TRBV7-9 with TRBJ1-2, with D unclear. The CDR3 consists of 14 residues. The germline V gene has CDR1 SEHNR and CDR2 FQNEAQ (reference sequence). Deletions cut 5 bases from V and 4 bases from J, with 14 bases between. CDR3 region: CASSPPPGVYGYTF. In nucleotides, the CDR3 is TGTGCCAGCAGCCCGCCCCCGGGAGTCTATGGCTACACCTTC.